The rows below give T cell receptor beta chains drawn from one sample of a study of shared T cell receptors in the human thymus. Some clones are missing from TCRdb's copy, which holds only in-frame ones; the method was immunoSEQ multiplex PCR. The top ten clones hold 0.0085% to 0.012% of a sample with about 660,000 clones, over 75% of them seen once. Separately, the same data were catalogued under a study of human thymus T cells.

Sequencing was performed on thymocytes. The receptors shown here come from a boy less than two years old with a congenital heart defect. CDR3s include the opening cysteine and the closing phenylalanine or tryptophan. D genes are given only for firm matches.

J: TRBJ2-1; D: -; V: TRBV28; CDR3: CASSRQQSNNEQFF
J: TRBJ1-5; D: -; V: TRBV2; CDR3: CAIAEGEQSQPQHF
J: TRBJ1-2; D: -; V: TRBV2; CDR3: CASRAGGYGYTF
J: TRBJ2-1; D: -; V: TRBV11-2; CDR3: CASSPGNEQFF
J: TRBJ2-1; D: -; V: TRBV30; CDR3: CAWSCPVSGLKDEQFF
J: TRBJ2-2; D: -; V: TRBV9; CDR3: CASSVGGNTGELFF
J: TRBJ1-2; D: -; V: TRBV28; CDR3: CASSRRDNTYGYTF
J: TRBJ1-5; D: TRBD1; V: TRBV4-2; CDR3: CASSHADRGLLSNQPQHF
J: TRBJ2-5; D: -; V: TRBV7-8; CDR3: CASTPYRVNRETQYF
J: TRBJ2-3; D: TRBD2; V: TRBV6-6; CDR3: CASSYRGGEAEDTQYF
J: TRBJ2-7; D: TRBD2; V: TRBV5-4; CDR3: CASSLVAGGPSGEQYF
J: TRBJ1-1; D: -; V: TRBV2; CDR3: CASSVVREVNTEAFF
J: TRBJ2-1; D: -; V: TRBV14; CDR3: CASSQEGVTGVFNEQFF
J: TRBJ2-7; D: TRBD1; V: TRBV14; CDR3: CASSQDRGPTYEQYF
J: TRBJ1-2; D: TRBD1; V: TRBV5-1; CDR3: CASSGQGSGNYGYTF
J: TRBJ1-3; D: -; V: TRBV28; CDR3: CASSLGAQGARGNTIYF
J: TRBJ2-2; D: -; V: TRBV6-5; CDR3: CASTRDFLNTGELFF
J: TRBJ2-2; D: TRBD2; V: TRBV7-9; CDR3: CASSCSGRENTGELFF
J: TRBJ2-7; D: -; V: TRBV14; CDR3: CASSQEFVVGEAVSYEQYF
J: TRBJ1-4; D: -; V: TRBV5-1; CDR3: CASSSSPHNNEKLFF
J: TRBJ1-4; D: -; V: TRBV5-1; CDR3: CASSLTGASNEKLFF
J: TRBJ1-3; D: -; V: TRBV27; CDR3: CASSLGGAGNTIYF
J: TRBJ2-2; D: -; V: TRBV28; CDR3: CASTPRDSPNSGDTGELFF
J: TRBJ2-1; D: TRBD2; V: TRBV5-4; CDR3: CASSLRLAGVYEQFF
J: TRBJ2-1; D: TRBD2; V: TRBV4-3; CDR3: CASSQEGTRPLDEQFF
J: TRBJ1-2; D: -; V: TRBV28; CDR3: CASKGGFLYGYTF
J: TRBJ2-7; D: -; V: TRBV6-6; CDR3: CASSYSIQEAYEQYF
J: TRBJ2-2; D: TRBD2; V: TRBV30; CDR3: CAWSILAGPTGELFF
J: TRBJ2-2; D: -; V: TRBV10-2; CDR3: CATRITWSGEPAGELFF
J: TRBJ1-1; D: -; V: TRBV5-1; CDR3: CASSFDTGEAFF
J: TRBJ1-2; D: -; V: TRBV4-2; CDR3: CASSQVGFYGYTF
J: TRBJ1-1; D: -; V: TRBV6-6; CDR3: CASSYSSVHTEAFF
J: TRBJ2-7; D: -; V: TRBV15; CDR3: CATSRGKGGRAYEQYF
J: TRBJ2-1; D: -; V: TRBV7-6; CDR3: CASSLARGGSYNEQFF
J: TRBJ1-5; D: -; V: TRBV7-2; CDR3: CASSPSNQPQHF
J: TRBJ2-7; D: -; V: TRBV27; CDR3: CASSQNPSLYEQYF
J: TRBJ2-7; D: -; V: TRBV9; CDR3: CASSGPAGVVVYEQYF
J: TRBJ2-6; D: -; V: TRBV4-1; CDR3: CASSQETSSAPSSGANVLTF
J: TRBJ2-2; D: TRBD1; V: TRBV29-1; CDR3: CSVATGGLAGELFF
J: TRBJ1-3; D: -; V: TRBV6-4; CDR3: CASRAQSGDGGPGNTIYF
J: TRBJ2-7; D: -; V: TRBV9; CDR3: CASSVAAGTYEQYF
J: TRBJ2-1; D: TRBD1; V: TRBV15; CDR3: CATSSPTGRNEQFF